This T cell receptor beta chain derives from a study of blood T cell repertoires in COVID-19. Study overall: PBMCs, B-cell-depleted T cells, or T cells provided the cDNA or gDNA that made up the material.

Donors in Cohort 3 who had recovered were those with two negative PCRs, healthcare professional clearance, or resolution of their symptoms. The germline CDR1 and CDR2 sequences are SNHLY and FYNNEI. V shed 6 bases and J shed 3 bases, with 14 bases lying between them. The CDR3 sequence is 15 residues long. Original analysis: Reference gene primer amplification gave nucleated cell count estimates. TCRdb's table, derived via immunoSEQ multiplex PCR, lists solely in-frame clones and lacks some. V and J calls and clone size follow that table, whereas D and trimming were derived from the DNA. The repertoire holds 160,000 or so clones, with around 80% as singletons.

The specimen sequenced was PBMCs or T cells enriched from blood (not recorded which). The source of this sequence is a woman aged 60-75 years who had recovered from COVID-19. The chain combines TRBV2 with TRBJ2-2, with D perhaps TRBD1 (6 bases). The CDR3 nucleotides read TGTGCCAGCAGACTTCAGGACAGTTACACCGGGGAGCTGTTTTTT. Translated, it gives CASRLQDSYTGELFF.